This record concerns one TCR beta chain sequence. The antigen is undetermined. The germline gene is not matched at one end of the junction; a read error may be the cause. This sample was included in a study of metastatic and nonmetastatic thyroid tumors. Overall study context: Patients with malignant and benign thyroid disease provided blood and tumor or nodule tissue, whose repertoires were compared. Findings and caveats of the study: Malignant thyroid tumors reportedly had TCR beta diversity that was significantly higher than in benign nodules, in blood and tumor.

Germline assignment: CDR1 MNHEY and CDR2 SMNVEV (reference sequence). The CDR3 has 15 amino acids. Among the patients, none had received any treatment before thyroid surgery. Authors' processing steps: Across clinicopathological groups, CDR3 differences served as the basis for building a distant-metastasis classifier for papillary thyroid cancer. TCRdb reanalyzed the PCR reads via MiXCR. TCRdb, not the authors, supplied the V and J calls. This sample has roughly 89,000 clones, with around 13% found just once. The receptor was derived from a female donor with papillary thyroid cancer or a benign thyroid nodule (not recorded which). Some clones in this sample may be carry-over from other donors' samples. Sequencing was done on a sample of tumor tissue. The V call is TRBV27, the J call TRBJ2-1, with D perhaps TRBD2 (7 bases). The CDR3 protein is CASALGRTAYNEQLF. In DNA, the CDR3 is TGTGCCAGTGCCCTCGGGAGGACAGCATACAATGAGCAGTTATTC.